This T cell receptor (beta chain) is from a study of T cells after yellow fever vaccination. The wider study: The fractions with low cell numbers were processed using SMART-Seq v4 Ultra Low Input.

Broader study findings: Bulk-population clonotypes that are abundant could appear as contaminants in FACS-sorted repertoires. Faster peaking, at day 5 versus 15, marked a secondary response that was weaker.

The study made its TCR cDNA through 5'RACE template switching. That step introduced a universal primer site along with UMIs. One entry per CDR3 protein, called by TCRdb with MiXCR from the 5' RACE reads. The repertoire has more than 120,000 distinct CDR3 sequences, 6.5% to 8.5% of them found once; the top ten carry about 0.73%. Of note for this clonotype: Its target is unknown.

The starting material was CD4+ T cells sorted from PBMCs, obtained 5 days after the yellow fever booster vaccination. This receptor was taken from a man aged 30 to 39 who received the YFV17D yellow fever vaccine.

The CDR3: CSEGHRRPPISSTDTQYF. The CDR3 DNA reads TGCAGCGAAGGCCATCGAAGGCCCCCGATTTCTAGCACAGATACGCAGTATTTT. V and J are TRBV29-1 and TRBJ2-3; D gene ambiguous. The CDR3 is 18 amino acids. The ends were cut back, 7 bases at V and 0 bases at J, with 26 bases in the middle. Germline V lookup: CDR1 SQVTM, CDR2 ANQGSEA.